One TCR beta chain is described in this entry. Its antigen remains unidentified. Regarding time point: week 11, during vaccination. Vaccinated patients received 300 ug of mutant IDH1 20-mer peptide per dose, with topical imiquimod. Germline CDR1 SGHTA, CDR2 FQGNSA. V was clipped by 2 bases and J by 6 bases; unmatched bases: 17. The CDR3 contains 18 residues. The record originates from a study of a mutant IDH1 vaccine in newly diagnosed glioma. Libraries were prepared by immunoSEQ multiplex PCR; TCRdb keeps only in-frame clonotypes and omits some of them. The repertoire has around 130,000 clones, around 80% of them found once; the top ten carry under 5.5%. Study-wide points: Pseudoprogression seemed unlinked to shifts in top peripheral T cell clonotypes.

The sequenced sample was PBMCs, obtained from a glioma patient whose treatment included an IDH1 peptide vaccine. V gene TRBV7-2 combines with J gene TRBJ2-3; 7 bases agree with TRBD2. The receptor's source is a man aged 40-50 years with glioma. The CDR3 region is CASSLIRRERGPRDTQYF. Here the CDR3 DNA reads TGTGCCAGCAGCTTAATAAGGAGGGAGCGGGGACCCCGGGATACGCAGTATTTT.